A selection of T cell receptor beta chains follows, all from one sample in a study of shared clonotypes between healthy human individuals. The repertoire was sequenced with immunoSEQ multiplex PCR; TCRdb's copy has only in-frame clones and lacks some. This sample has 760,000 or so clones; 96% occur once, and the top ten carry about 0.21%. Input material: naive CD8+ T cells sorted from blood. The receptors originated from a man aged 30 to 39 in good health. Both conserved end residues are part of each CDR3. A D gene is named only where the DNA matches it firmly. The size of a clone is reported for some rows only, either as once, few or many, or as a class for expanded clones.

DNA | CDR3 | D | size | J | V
TGTGCCAGCAGCTTAGAAGACACGCAGTATTTT | CASSLEDTQYF | . | . | TRBJ2-3 | TRBV7-9
TGTGCCAGCAGCTTGGGTGCTGGGGGTACCGGGGAGCTGTTTTTT | CASSLGAGGTGELFF | . | . | TRBJ2-2 | TRBV5-4
TGTGCCAGCAGCACAAGGGGGCAGGCTGAAGCTTTCTTT | CASSTRGQAEAFF | TRBD1 | . | TRBJ1-1 | TRBV7-9
TGTGCCAGCAGTGAGTGGGAGCTCGATCAGCCCCAGCATTTT | CASSEWELDQPQHF | . | . | TRBJ1-5 | TRBV25-1
TGTGCCAGCAGCTCCGGATTGAGGTCCCTCTCTGGAAACACCATATATTTT | CASSSGLRSLSGNTIYF | . | once | TRBJ1-3 | TRBV7-9
TGTGCCAGCAGCAAAGCAGGGGGACAGGGGCGTCAGCCCCAGCATTTT | CASSKAGGQGRQPQHF | . | . | TRBJ1-5 | TRBV21-1
TGTGCCAGCAGCTTAAGGCTAGCGGGTCAGCCCCAGCATTTT | CASSLRLAGQPQHF | . | . | TRBJ1-5 | TRBV7-2
TGTGCCAGCAGCTCCCTAGCGGGAGGTTCCTACAATGAGCAGTTCTTC | CASSSLAGGSYNEQFF | TRBD2 | once | TRBJ2-1 | TRBV7-2
TGTGCCACCAGTTTTCCGGGACAGGGGACAGATACGCAGTATTTT | CATSFPGQGTDTQYF | TRBD1 | once | TRBJ2-3 | TRBV15
TGTGCCAGCAGCTCCACATCTAGCGGGAGGGAGCCCCGCTACGAGCAGTACTTC | CASSSTSSGREPRYEQYF | TRBD2 | . | TRBJ2-7 | TRBV13
TGTGCCAGCAGTTACACTAGCGGGAGCTCCTACGAGCAGTACTTC | CASSYTSGSSYEQYF | TRBD2 | . | TRBJ2-7 | TRBV27
TGTGCCAGCGGGCCCCCCGAGCAGAATGAGCAGTTCTTC | CASGPPEQNEQFF | . | . | TRBJ2-1 | TRBV2
TGTGCCAGCAGGGACCTTAGCACAGATACGCAGTATTTT | CASRDLSTDTQYF | . | . | TRBJ2-3 | TRBV27
TGCAGCGTTGTGGGAGGCACAGATACGCAGTATTTT | CSVVGGTDTQYF | . | . | TRBJ2-3 | TRBV29-1
TGTGCCAGCAGCGTATTTGGCGACGGGAACACTGAAGCTTTCTTT | CASSVFGDGNTEAFF | . | . | TRBJ1-1 | TRBV9
TGTGCCAGCAGCCGTCTAGCGGGACCTAGAGATACGCAGTATTTT | CASSRLAGPRDTQYF | TRBD2 | . | TRBJ2-3 | TRBV7-8
TGTGCCAGCAGCGCCCTGACAGGGTTGAACACTGAAGCTTTCTTT | CASSALTGLNTEAFF | TRBD1 | . | TRBJ1-1 | TRBV9
TGTGCCGAGCATGGAGAAGGGGCAAACGGCTACACCTTC | CAEHGEGANGYTF | . | . | TRBJ1-2 | TRBV2
TGCAGCGGGGGACAGGGGGCTCTCGAGCAGTACTTC | CSGGQGALEQYF | TRBD1 | . | TRBJ2-7 | TRBV29-1
TGTGCCAGCACCGCGGGGGCGGGCGGCTACACCTTC | CASTAGAGGYTF | . | few | TRBJ1-2 | TRBV14
TGTGCCAGCAGCGTAGGCCTAGCGGGAGAGACCCAGTACTTC | CASSVGLAGETQYF | TRBD2 | . | TRBJ2-5 | TRBV9
TGTGCCAGCAGCTCGCCTGGGGGAACCTACGAGCAGTACTTC | CASSSPGGTYEQYF | . | . | TRBJ2-7 | TRBV7-9
TGCAGCGTTCTAATACAGGGGGGGACAGATACGCAGTATTTT | CSVLIQGGTDTQYF | . | few | TRBJ2-3 | TRBV29-1
TGCGCCAGCAGCTCCTCAGGGGGCGACTTGCAGTTCTTC | CASSSSGGDLQFF | TRBD1 | . | TRBJ2-1 | TRBV5-1
TGTGCCAGCAGTTACTCGACCATTTACACAGATACGCAGTATTTT | CASSYSTIYTDTQYF | . | . | TRBJ2-3 | TRBV6-5
TGTGCCAGCAGCTTAGAGGGGGCGCGCGGGAAGAAACTGTTTTTT | CASSLEGARGKKLFF | TRBD1 | . | TRBJ1-4 | TRBV7-9
TGTGCCAGCAGCTTAGTTCTGGGCATGAACACTGAAGCTTTCTTT | CASSLVLGMNTEAFF | . | . | TRBJ1-1 | TRBV7-8
TGTGCCATCAGTGAATTCCGGGACTTGCGCACCGGGGAGCTGTTTTTT | CAISEFRDLRTGELFF | . | . | TRBJ2-2 | TRBV10-3
TGTGCCATCAGCTTTACGGGAGATCCAACCTACGAGCAGTACTTC | CAISFTGDPTYEQYF | . | . | TRBJ2-7 | TRBV10-3
TGTGCCATCAGGGAGGCGTCTGGAAACACCATATATTTT | CAIREASGNTIYF | . | . | TRBJ1-3 | TRBV10-3
TGTGCCAGCAGCTCACGGCAGGGGTACAATGAGCAGTTCTTC | CASSSRQGYNEQFF | . | . | TRBJ2-1 | TRBV11-2
TGTGCCATCAGTGAGTCTGATCAGCCCCAGCATTTT | CAISESDQPQHF | . | . | TRBJ1-5 | TRBV10-3
TGTGCCAGCAGTCCACGTTTGACAGGCTGGGGGCAGTACTTC | CASSPRLTGWGQYF | . | . | TRBJ2-7 | TRBV27
TGTGCCAGCAGCGAGCTAGCGGTGGGCCCCTACGAGCAGTACTTC | CASSELAVGPYEQYF | TRBD2 | . | TRBJ2-7 | TRBV7-9
TGTGCCAGCAGTGAAGTAGAGTATAACACTGAAGCTTTCTTT | CASSEVEYNTEAFF | . | . | TRBJ1-1 | TRBV6-1
TGTGCCAGCATGGGAGCGAACACAGATACGCAGTATTTT | CASMGANTDTQYF | . | . | TRBJ2-3 | TRBV25-1
TGTGCCAGCAGCTTAGCTGGGACAGCTAACTATGGCTACACCTTC | CASSLAGTANYGYTF | TRBD1 | . | TRBJ1-2 | TRBV11-2
TGTGCCAGCAGTTTTTGGTCGGGACGGGAGCTATTAGCCAAAAACATTCAGTACTTC | CASSFWSGRELLAKNIQYF | . | . | TRBJ2-4 | TRBV27
TGTGCCAGCAGCTTATCTAACTATGGCTACACCTTC | CASSLSNYGYTF | . | . | TRBJ1-2 | TRBV11-2
TGTGCCACCAGCAGTTCTAGGTCCTACGAGCAGTACTTC | CATSSSRSYEQYF | . | . | TRBJ2-7 | TRBV15
TGTGCCAGCAGCGGGACTCGCCAAACGAATGAGCAGTTCTTC | CASSGTRQTNEQFF | . | . | TRBJ2-1 | TRBV7-9
TGTGCCAGCAGCGGGGACAGGGCCACCTACGAGCAGTACTTC | CASSGDRATYEQYF | TRBD1 | . | TRBJ2-7 | TRBV11-2
TGCGCCAGCAGCCAGGGCGGACAGGGGCATGGCTACACCTTC | CASSQGGQGHGYTF | TRBD1 | . | TRBJ1-2 | TRBV4-3
TGTGCCAGCAGTTTCATCTCTAGCGGGAGAGACGAGCAGTACTTC | CASSFISSGRDEQYF | TRBD2 | . | TRBJ2-7 | TRBV27
TGTGCCACCAGCAGACTCTCCGGTGGCCTTTTGGCGGGGGACTACAATGAGCAGTTCTTC | CATSRLSGGLLAGDYNEQFF | TRBD2 | once | TRBJ2-1 | TRBV15
TGTGCCAGCAGCCCAGGACAGGGGCGGGACGAGCAGTACTTC | CASSPGQGRDEQYF | TRBD1 | . | TRBJ2-7 | TRBV7-8
TGTGCCAGCAGCGTAGATCCAGGAGGCAACGAGCAGTACTTC | CASSVDPGGNEQYF | . | . | TRBJ2-7 | TRBV9
TGTGCCAGCAGTTACTCTCCCTCGGTTATCACAGATACGCAGTATTTT | CASSYSPSVITDTQYF | . | . | TRBJ2-3 | TRBV6-6
TGTGCCAGCAGCGTCTCAGCGGGAGTTGGTGCCTACGAGCAGTACTTC | CASSVSAGVGAYEQYF | TRBD2 | . | TRBJ2-7 | TRBV9
TGTGCCAGCGACTTAACTAGCACAGATACGCAGTATTTT | CASDLTSTDTQYF | . | . | TRBJ2-3 | TRBV2
TGTGCCAGCAGTTTACAAGCGGGAGGGCCAAGCGATGAGCAGTTCTTC | CASSLQAGGPSDEQFF | TRBD2 | once | TRBJ2-1 | TRBV27